This paragraph covers one TCR beta chain sequence. Its antigen remains unidentified. Roughly 0.45 to 1 ug RNA was reverse transcribed with random hexamers. TCRdb used MiXCR to reprocess the immunoSEQ multiplex PCR reads, holding one entry per CDR3 protein. The table shows about 190,000 distinct CDR3 sequences, with nearly 97% occurring only once. Sequencing of TCR beta was undertaken in CD8+ and CD4+ T cells derived from blood. The data were taken from a study of CD8 T cells in Susac syndrome. V was pared by 4 bases and J by 2 bases, with 8 bases between. Germline V gene sequence: CDR1 SQVTM, CDR2 ANQGSEA. This CDR3 is 13 amino acids long. Whole-study findings and limits: The CD4+ T cell repertoires that were profiled in Susac syndrome showed no clonal expansion.

The source material was CD4+ T cells from PBMCs. The chain combines TRBV29-1 with TRBJ1-4, with D unresolved. The origin of this receptor is a human donor with Susac syndrome. CDR3 coding DNA: TGCAGCGTTGGGCAGTTCACTAATGAAAAACTGTTTTTT. Translated: CSVGQFTNEKLFF. The whole variable domain, filled in from reference TRBV29-1 and TRBJ1-4, reads SAVISQKPSRDICQRGTSLTIQCQVDSQVTMMFWYRQQPGQSLTLIATANQGSEATYESGFVIDKFPISRPNLTFSTLTVSNMSPEDSSIYLCSVGQFTNEKLFFGSGTQLSVL.